This TCR beta chain stems from a study of T cells after yellow fever vaccination. Study background: In the case of low-cell-number fractions, SMART-Seq v4 Ultra Low Input was used for preparation.

It was through 5'RACE template switching that TCR cDNA was made, with a universal primer site and UMIs added. MiXCR, run by TCRdb on the 5' RACE reads, gives a single entry per CDR3 protein. The sample consists of a few hundred thousand distinct CDR3 sequences, around 19% of them appearing once. Germline V lookup: CDR1 SGHAT, CDR2 FQDESV (reference sequence). The CDR3 is made up of 14 amino acids. Trimming left V 2 bases short and J 8 bases short, with 15 bases between. This clonotype was counted between two and nine times. The source is a man younger than 30 who received the YFV17D yellow fever vaccine. This chain joins TRBV11-1 and TRBJ1-2; D is uncertain. The sequencing here drew on PBMCs, taken before the yellow fever booster vaccination. CDR3 DNA: TGTGCCAGCAGCTTAAATCCAGCTGGAGGAGGCTACACCTTC. Residues: CASSLNPAGGGYTF.